A selection of T cell receptor beta chains follows, all from one sample in a study of type 1 and type 2 diabetes patients. MiXCR, run by TCRdb on the multiplex PCR reads, gives a single entry per CDR3 protein. The table lists fewer than 350,000 distinct CDR3 sequences, roughly 50% of them singletons. The specimen was peripheral blood mononuclear cells (PBMCs). All receptors derive from a man between 18 and 29 years old with type 2 diabetes. Both conserved end residues are part of each CDR3. Each record gives: V gene, J gene, D gene, CDR3 protein. A D gene is named only where the DNA matches it firmly.

v_call: TRBV14; j_call: TRBJ2-3; d_call: TRBD2; cdr3_aa: CASSDIAGATDTQYF
v_call: TRBV24-1; j_call: TRBJ2-7; d_call: TRBD1; cdr3_aa: CATAGTGNYEQYF
v_call: TRBV20-1; j_call: TRBJ2-5; d_call: -; cdr3_aa: CSATTVGETQYF
v_call: TRBV30; j_call: TRBJ2-1; d_call: -; cdr3_aa: CAWTLTSYNEQFF
v_call: TRBV9; j_call: TRBJ2-2; d_call: -; cdr3_aa: CASSQDFNTGELFF
v_call: TRBV27; j_call: TRBJ1-6; d_call: TRBD1; cdr3_aa: CASSLRGPESSYNSPLHF
v_call: TRBV12-3/TRBV12-4; j_call: TRBJ2-3; d_call: -; cdr3_aa: CASSLRPQGTDTQYF
v_call: TRBV7-2; j_call: -; d_call: TRBD1; cdr3_aa: CASSSETGVNEQFF
v_call: TRBV5-6; j_call: TRBJ2-5; d_call: -; cdr3_aa: CASSLGGPPTQYF
v_call: TRBV4-2; j_call: TRBJ2-5; d_call: TRBD2; cdr3_aa: CASSLGGLAGGGGETQYF